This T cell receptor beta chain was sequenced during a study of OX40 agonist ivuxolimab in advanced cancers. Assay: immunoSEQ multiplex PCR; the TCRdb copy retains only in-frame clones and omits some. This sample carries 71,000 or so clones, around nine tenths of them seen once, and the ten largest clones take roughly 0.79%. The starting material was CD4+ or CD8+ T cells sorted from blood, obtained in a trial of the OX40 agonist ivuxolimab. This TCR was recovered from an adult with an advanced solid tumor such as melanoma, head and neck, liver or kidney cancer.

CDR3 in DNA: TGTGCCAGCAGCGAATTCACGACTAGCGGGGATACGCTGTTTTTT. It specifies CASSEFTTSGDTLFF. J is TRBJ2-2 and V is TRBV9, with 11 positions matching TRBD2. CDR3 length: 15 residues. Per germline, CDR1 SGDLS and CDR2 YYNGEE. V was clipped by 3 bases and J by 13 bases; unmatched bases: 11.